The text below deals with one T cell receptor (beta chain). The antigen is undetermined. These data are taken from a study of T cell repertoires and leukemia-associated antigens. Study-level findings and limits: Whether expanded clones are antigen-specific and functional remains untested.

Without fetal bovine serum, CD3+ T cells were rested overnight. MiXCR, run by TCRdb on the 5' RACE reads, gives a single entry per CDR3 protein. Here the sample spans 11,000 or so distinct CDR3 sequences, 35% to 45% being singletons. The sequenced material came from CD3+ T cells sorted from blood and cultured. This receptor was identified in a female donor in good health.

The CDR3 loop is CASSAVATKNTGELFF. DNA of the CDR3: TGTGCCAGCAGCGCAGTGGCGACGAAGAACACCGGGGAGCTGTTTTTT. V and J are TRBV7-3 and TRBJ2-2, with D unresolved. The CDR3 has 16 amino acids. Germline loops: CDR1 SGHTA, CDR2 FQGTGA. The V gene lost 5 bases and the J gene lost 1 base, with 14 bases spanning the gap.